These 23 T cell receptor beta chains share one sample of origin, sequenced in a study of cytomegalovirus exposure and HLA in healthy donors. 13 Jbeta primers and 60 Vbeta primers were used for the PCR. Assay: immunoSEQ multiplex PCR; the TCRdb copy retains only in-frame clones and omits some. The specimen's table records some 120,000 clones. The specimen sequenced was PBMCs. These receptors were obtained from a man younger than 30 in good health and CMV-seronegative.

The chain's CDR3 is CASNRQGYTEAFF. In DNA form, the CDR3 reads TGTGCCAGCAACAGACAGGGCTACACTGAAGCTTTCTTT. The chain links TRBV6-1 to TRBJ1-1, with 7 bases fitting TRBD1. Trimming at V came to 7 bases and at J to 3 bases, leaving 5 bases not matched to a gene. CDR1 is MNHNS and CDR2 is SASEGT in the germline V gene. The CDR3 covers 13 residues.

The J gene is TRBJ2-1, the V gene TRBV28; D is uncertain. The V and J ends lost 1 base and 9 bases respectively, with 10 bases between them. This CDR3 has 13 residues. CDR1 and CDR2 (germline): MDHEN, SYDVKM. CDR3 coding DNA: TGTGCCAGCAGTTTATCCCGCGGTGGTGAGCAGTTCTTC. Its translation is CASSLSRGGEQFF.

The genes are TRBV5-1 and TRBJ2-1; TRBD2 matches 10 bases. Germline V gene data show CDR1 as SGHRS and CDR2 as YFSETQ. The CDR3 extends over 17 amino acids. Trimming at V came to 4 bases and at J to 3 bases, leaving 10 bases not matched to a gene. The DNA for the CDR3 is TGCGCCAGCAGCATACGGTCTAGCGGGAGTGGCTACAATGAGCAGTTCTTC. Translation gives CASSIRSSGSGYNEQFF.

This rearrangement joins TRBV7-8 to TRBJ2-2, with 10 positions matching TRBD2. From germline, CDR1 is SGHVS and CDR2 FQNEAQ. This CDR3 has 18 residues. Unmatched junction bases numbered 7, after V lost 3 bases and J lost 0 bases. The CDR3 reads CASSFRTSGHTNTGELFF. The CDR3 region has the DNA TGTGCCAGCAGCTTCAGGACTAGCGGACACACGAACACCGGGGAGCTGTTTTTT. Using reference TRBV7-8 and TRBJ2-2 for the parts outside the CDR3, the full variable domain is GAGVSQSPRYKVAKRGQDVALRCDPISGHVSLFWYQQALGQGPEFLTYFQNEAQLDKSGLPSDRFFAERPEGSVSTLKIQRTQQEDSAVYLCASSFRTSGHTNTGELFFGEGSRLTVL.

The genes are TRBV6-1 and TRBJ1-1; D is uncertain. Germline V gene data show CDR1 as MNHNS and CDR2 as SASEGT. Deletions cut 2 bases from V and 8 bases from J, with 9 bases between. The CDR3 covers 12 residues. CDR3 protein: CASSESQREAFF. CDR3 nucleotide sequence: TGTGCCAGCAGTGAAAGTCAACGGGAAGCTTTCTTT.

The J gene is TRBJ2-1, the V gene TRBV23-1; 9 bases fit TRBD2. TRBV23-1 is known as an ORF, though its function is uncertain. Unmatched junction bases numbered 12, after V lost 2 bases and J lost 1 base. The CDR3 is 19 amino acids. CDR3 loop: CASSQGREGHPESYNEQFF. DNA for the CDR3: TGCGCCAGCAGTCAAGGGCGGGAGGGCCATCCAGAGTCCTACAATGAGCAGTTCTTC.

The genes are TRBV10-2 and TRBJ2-1; TRBD2 agrees at 14 bases. With V trimmed by 6 bases and J by 6 bases, 4 bases remained unmatched. Germline values: CDR1 WSHSY, CDR2 SAAADI. CDR3 length equals 15 residues. CDR3 DNA sequence: TGCGCCAGCAGAGGAGGGACTAGCGGGGGCAATGAGCAGTTCTTC. It encodes CASRGGTSGGNEQFF.

The V and J genes are TRBV5-1 and TRBJ2-1; 11 bases are shared with TRBD1. From germline, CDR1 is SGHRS and CDR2 YFSETQ. V lost 7 bases, J lost 3 bases, and 9 bases stayed unmatched. This CDR3 spans 16 amino acids. CDR3 amino acids: CASSPSGTGGYNEQFF. In DNA form, the CDR3 reads TGCGCCAGCTCCCCTTCCGGGACAGGGGGCTACAATGAGCAGTTCTTC.

The chain employs TRBV6-4 and TRBJ2-2; D call uncertain. The ends were cut back, 3 bases at V and 1 base at J, with 6 bases in the middle. This CDR3 comprises 14 residues. Germline lookup yields CDR1 MRHNA and CDR2 SNTAGT. The CDR3 DNA sequence: TGTGCCAGCAGTGAGATACTGAACACCGGGGAGCTGTTTTTT. Encoded protein: CASSEILNTGELFF.

Of note for this clone: Other DNA variants within this sample encode the same CDR3. V usage is TRBV13 and J usage is TRBJ1-1; D not certain. Germline V CDR1 and CDR2: PRHDT, FYEKMQ (reference sequence). V dropped 5 bases and J dropped 9 bases, with 25 bases sitting between them. CDR3 length: 16 residues. This CDR3 reads CASSPHGEITLGQAFF. CDR3 bases: TGTGCCAGCAGCCCCCACGGGGAAATTACGCTCGGTCAAGCTTTCTTT.

This rearrangement joins TRBV5-1 to TRBJ1-2; a possible D gene is TRBD1 (6 bases). The ends were cut back, 0 bases at V and 2 bases at J, with 11 bases in the middle. The germline CDR1 and CDR2 sequences are SGHRS and YFSETQ. This CDR3 region has 15 residues. CDR3 in DNA: TGCGCCAGCAGCTTGGCGGTGGACAGCAACTATGGCTACACCTTC. This codes for CASSLAVDSNYGYTF.

This rearrangement joins TRBV2 to TRBJ2-1, with 11 bases lining up with TRBD1. This CDR3 has 14 residues. V shed 5 bases, J shed 9 bases, and the junction held 6 bases outside the gene matches. Germline CDR1 is SNHLY and CDR2 is FYNNEI. CDR3 in DNA: TGTGCCAGCAGTCCCCGGACAGGGGGCGGTGAGCAGTTCTTC. Translated, it gives CASSPRTGGGEQFF.

This rearrangement joins TRBV6-1 to TRBJ2-3; 16 bases are a match to TRBD2. There are 15 residues in the CDR3. V shed 6 bases and J 4 bases; nucleotides not matched to a gene: 1. Looked up from germline, CDR1 is MNHNS and CDR2 is SASEGT. The CDR3: CASRGLAGGPDTQYF. DNA of the CDR3: TGTGCCAGCAGGGGACTAGCGGGAGGGCCAGATACGCAGTATTTT.

The chain combines TRBV19 with TRBJ2-2; tentative D call: TRBD1 (5 bases). The CDR3 loop spans 15 amino acids. The V end was cut by 7 bases, the J end by 0 bases, with 12 bases between. Germline V gene lookup returns CDR1 LNHDA and CDR2 SQIVND (reference sequence). The CDR3 nucleotides are TGTGCCAGTAAGGGGCACAGTGCGAACACCGGGGAGCTGTTTTTT. Its protein is CASKGHSANTGELFF.

This chain joins TRBV4-1 and TRBJ2-3; D call uncertain. V was cut by 3 bases and J by 1 base, with 14 bases left in between. Germline CDR1 and CDR2: MGHRA and YSYEKL. The CDR3 is made up of 16 amino acids. CDR3 sequence reads: CASSQVGLVGTDTQYF. The CDR3 DNA reads TGCGCCAGCAGCCAGGTAGGCCTAGTCGGCACAGATACGCAGTATTTT.

The chain combines TRBV5-1 with TRBJ1-1; 7 nucleotides line up with TRBD1. Germline V gives CDR1 SGHRS, CDR2 YFSETQ. The CDR3 totals 15 residues. The trim removed 2 bases at V and 2 bases at J, leaving 6 bases unmatched. The CDR3, as DNA: TGCGCCAGCAGCTTAGGGACAGCACGTAACACTGAAGCTTTCTTT. This sequence encodes CASSLGTARNTEAFF.

The rearrangement joins TRBV7-8 to TRBJ2-5, with 8 bases lining up with TRBD1. The J call may be incorrect, as the DNA end agrees better with TRBJ2-7. This CDR3 contains 15 residues. CDR1 is SGHVS, CDR2 FQNEAQ, per germline. The CDR3: CASSPGGTGPYEQYF. CDR3 sequence (DNA): TGTGCCAGCAGCCCGGGCGGGACAGGCCCCTACGAGCAGTACTTC.

CDR3 DNA sequence: TGTGCCACCGCTGGAGGGAATGAGCAGTTCTTC. Translated, it gives CATAGGNEQFF. This chain joins TRBV10-3 and TRBJ2-1; D perhaps matches TRBD2 (6 bases). The CDR3 is 11 amino acids. The V gene lost 10 bases and the J gene lost 7 bases, with 11 bases spanning the gap. Germline values: CDR1 ENHRY, CDR2 SYGVKD.

The chain employs TRBV5-1 and TRBJ2-1; D not certain. V gave up 4 bases and J gave up 10 bases, with 9 bases separating them. The germline V gene has CDR1 SGHRS and CDR2 YFSETQ. The CDR3 covers 11 residues. This CDR3 reads CASSPSHEQFF. The DNA of the CDR3 is TGCGCCAGCAGCCCGAGCCACGAGCAGTTCTTC.

V is TRBV5-1 and J is TRBJ2-5, with 7 nucleotides matching TRBD1. Germline assignment: CDR1 SGHRS and CDR2 YFSETQ. Trimming cost V 1 base and J 5 bases; bases outside gene matches: 5. The CDR3 has 14 amino acids. The CDR3 DNA is TGCGCCAGCAGCTTGACAGGGGACGGGGAGACCCAGTACTTC. Protein: CASSLTGDGETQYF.

The chain has TRBV2 and TRBJ2-2, with TRBD2 identical over 8 bases. From germline, CDR1 is SNHLY and CDR2 FYNNEI. This CDR3 has 15 residues. The V segment lost 8 bases and the J segment 1 base; nucleotides outside the gene matches: 6. The CDR3, as DNA: TGTGCCAGCTTGGCGGGGGGCCTGAACACCGGGGAGCTGTTTTTT. Its translation: CASLAGGLNTGELFF.

The V and J genes are TRBV18 and TRBJ2-1; D gene uncertain. CDR1 and CDR2 from the germline V gene are KGHSH and LQKENI. The CDR3 covers 14 residues. The V end was cut by 3 bases, the J end by 5 bases, with 11 bases between. DNA for the CDR3: TGTGCCAGCTCACCCAGCGTTACGAACAATGAGCAGTTCTTC. Translating gives CASSPSVTNNEQFF.

V usage is TRBV7-2 and J usage is TRBJ1-4; D is ambiguous. The CDR3 is made up of 15 amino acids. Deletions cut 2 bases from V and 0 bases from J, with 7 bases between. Germline values: CDR1 SGHTA, CDR2 FQGNSA. DNA for the CDR3: TGTGCCAGCAGCTTAACGTCAGCAACTAATGAAAAACTGTTTTTT. Translated, it gives CASSLTSATNEKLFF.